The clone carrying this T cell receptor beta chain is termed medium-sized. Its antigen remains unidentified. Each library started from approximately 15 ng of total RNA using the QIAseq Immune Repertoire TCR panel. TCRdb passed the reads through MiXCR, listing each CDR3 protein once. The sample lists more than 550 distinct CDR3 sequences, roughly 9.8% occurring once. Four subsets defined by PD-1 and/or TIGIT were sorted from live CD3+CD8+TCRalphabeta+ cells. V was pared by 0 bases and J by 0 bases, with 9 bases between. The CDR3 extends over 15 amino acids. Looked up from germline, CDR1 is MGHRA and CDR2 is YSYEKL. These data come from a study of circulating CD8 cells and anti-PD-1 response in melanoma. As for the study in general: About 55% of the 13 melanoma patients received first-line anti-PD-1 therapy. Findings and limits, study-wide: Clonotype sharing was highest between DPOS and TIGIT subsets. DNEG was most diverse; TIGIT repertoires were least diverse.

J is TRBJ2-7 and V is TRBV4-1; D gene unclear. This specimen was CD8+ T cells from PBMCs, taken at baseline or after one month of anti-PD-1 therapy (not recorded which). The receptor's source is a human donor with melanoma. CDR3 nucleotide sequence: TGCGCCAGCAGCCAAGACGACCTGGACTCCTACGAGCAGTACTTC. This translates into CASSQDDLDSYEQYF.